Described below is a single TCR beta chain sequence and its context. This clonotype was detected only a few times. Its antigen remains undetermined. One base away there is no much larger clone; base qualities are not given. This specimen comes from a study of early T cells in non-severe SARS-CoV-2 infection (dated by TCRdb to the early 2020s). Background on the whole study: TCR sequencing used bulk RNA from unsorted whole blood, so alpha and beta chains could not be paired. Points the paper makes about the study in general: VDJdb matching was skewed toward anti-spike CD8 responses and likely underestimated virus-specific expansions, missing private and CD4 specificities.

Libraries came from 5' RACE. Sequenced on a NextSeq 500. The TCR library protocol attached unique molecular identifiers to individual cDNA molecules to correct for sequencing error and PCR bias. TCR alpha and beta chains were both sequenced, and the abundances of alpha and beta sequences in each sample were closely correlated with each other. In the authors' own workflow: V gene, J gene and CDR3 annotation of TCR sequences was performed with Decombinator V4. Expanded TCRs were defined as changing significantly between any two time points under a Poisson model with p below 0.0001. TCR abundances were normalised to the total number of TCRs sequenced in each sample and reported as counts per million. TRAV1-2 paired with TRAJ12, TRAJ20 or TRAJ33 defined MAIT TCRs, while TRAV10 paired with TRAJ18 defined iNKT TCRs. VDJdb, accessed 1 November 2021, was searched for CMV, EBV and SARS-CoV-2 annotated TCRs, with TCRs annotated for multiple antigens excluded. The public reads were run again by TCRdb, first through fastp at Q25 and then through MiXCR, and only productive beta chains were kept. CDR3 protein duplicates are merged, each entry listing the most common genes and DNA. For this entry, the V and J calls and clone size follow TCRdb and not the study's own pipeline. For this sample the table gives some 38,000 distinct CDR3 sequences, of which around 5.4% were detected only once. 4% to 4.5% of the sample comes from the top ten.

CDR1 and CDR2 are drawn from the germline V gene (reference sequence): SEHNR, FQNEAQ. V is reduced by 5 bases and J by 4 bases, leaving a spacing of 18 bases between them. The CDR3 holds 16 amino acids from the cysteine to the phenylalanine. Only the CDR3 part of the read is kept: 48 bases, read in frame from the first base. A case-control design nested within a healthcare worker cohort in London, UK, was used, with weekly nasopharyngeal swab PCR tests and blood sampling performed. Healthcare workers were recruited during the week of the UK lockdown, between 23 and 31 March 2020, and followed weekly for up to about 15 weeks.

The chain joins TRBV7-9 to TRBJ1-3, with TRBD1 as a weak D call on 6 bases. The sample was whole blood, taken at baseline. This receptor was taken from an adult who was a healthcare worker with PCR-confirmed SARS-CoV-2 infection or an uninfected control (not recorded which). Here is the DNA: TGTGCCAGCAGCCCCAGGGGCTCCTCCGGGGGAAACACCATATATTTT. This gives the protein CASSPRGSSGGNTIYF.